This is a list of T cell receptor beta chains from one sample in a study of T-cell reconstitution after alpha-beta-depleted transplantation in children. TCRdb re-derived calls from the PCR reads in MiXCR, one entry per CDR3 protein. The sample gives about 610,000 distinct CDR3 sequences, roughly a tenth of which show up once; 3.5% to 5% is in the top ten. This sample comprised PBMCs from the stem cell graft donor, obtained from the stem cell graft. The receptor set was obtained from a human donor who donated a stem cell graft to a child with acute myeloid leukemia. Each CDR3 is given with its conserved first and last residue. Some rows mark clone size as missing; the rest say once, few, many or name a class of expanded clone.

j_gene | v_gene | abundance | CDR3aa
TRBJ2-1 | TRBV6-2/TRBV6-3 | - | CASSYSRKGTVWFDEQFF
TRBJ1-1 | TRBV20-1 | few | CSARGEGNTEAFF
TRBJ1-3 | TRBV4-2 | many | CASSPVGGNTIYF
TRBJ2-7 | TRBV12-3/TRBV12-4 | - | CASSFTGGGYEQYF
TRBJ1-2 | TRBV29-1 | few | CSALQGLGGYTF
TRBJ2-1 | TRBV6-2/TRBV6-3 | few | CASSLASSAYNEQFF
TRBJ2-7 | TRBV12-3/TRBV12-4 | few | CASSIDRSPGEQYF
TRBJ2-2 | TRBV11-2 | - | CASSLGAKGGELFF
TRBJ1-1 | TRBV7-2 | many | CASSLAHLNTEAFF
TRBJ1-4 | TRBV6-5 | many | CASSSGTGTEKLFF
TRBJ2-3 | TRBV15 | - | CATSRDPAGGGTDTQYF
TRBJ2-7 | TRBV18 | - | CASSPLAGGEQYF
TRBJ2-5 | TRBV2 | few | CASSEGRPRAYF
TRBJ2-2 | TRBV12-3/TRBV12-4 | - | CASSFPPGEGSNGELFF
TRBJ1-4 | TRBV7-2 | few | CASSLNREGEKLFF
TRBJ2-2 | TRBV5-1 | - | CASSSGVSGELFF